Here is one T cell receptor beta chain with its context. Assay used: immunoSEQ multiplex PCR; TCRdb lists only in-frame clones, some missing. Here the sample spans fewer than 250,000 clones, roughly 84% being singletons. The sample originates from a study of cytomegalovirus exposure and HLA in healthy donors. Deletions cut 7 bases from V and 2 bases from J, with 10 bases between. The CDR3 length is 12 residues. Germline V gives CDR1 SGHDT, CDR2 YYEEEE. Sequencing was done on a sample of PBMCs. The receptor was derived from a woman aged 18-30 years in good health and CMV-seropositive. The genes are TRBV5-6 and TRBJ2-7; perhaps TRBD2 as D (5 bases). CDR3 amino acids: CASRRSPYEQYF. In DNA form, the CDR3 reads TGTGCCAGCCGGAGGTCCCCCTACGAGCAGTACTTC.